Below, one T cell receptor beta chain is given with its context. These data originate in a study of radiotherapy plus CTLA-4 blockade in lung cancer. Data came from immunoSEQ multiplex PCR; TCRdb stores just in-frame clones and leaves some out. Of about 78,000 clones listed, more than 75% are singletons. The germline gives CDR1 SNHLY, CDR2 FYNNEI. Trimming cost V 6 bases and J 6 bases; bases outside gene matches: 14. The CDR3 sequence is 17 residues long. Sequences were derived from peripheral blood, sampled from a patient treated with radiotherapy plus ipilimumab. The chain recombines TRBV2 with TRBJ1-2, with 12 bases fitting TRBD1. The origin of this receptor is a human donor with non-small cell lung cancer who had stable disease on radiotherapy plus ipilimumab. CDR3 residues: CASSAPGQGARGDGYTF. CDR3 sequence (DNA): TGTGCCAGCAGCGCCCCGGGACAGGGGGCGAGGGGGGATGGCTACACCTTC. The variable domain in full, with the rest retrieved from reference TRBV2 and TRBJ1-2, is EPEVTQTPSHQVTQMGQEVILRCVPISNHLYFYWYRQILGQKVEFLVSFYNNEISEKSEIFDDQFSVERPDGSNFTLKIRSTKLEDSAMYFCASSAPGQGARGDGYTFGSGTRLTVV.